One sample yielded the 29 T cell receptor beta chains listed below, sequenced in a study of T cell responses to AZD1222 COVID-19 vaccine. Clones were read by immunoSEQ multiplex PCR, and TCRdb kept only the in-frame ones, dropping some. The repertoire has more than 75,000 clones, roughly 80% of them found once; the top ten carry approximately 1.3%. The source was peripheral blood, collected 28 days after the second AZD1222 dose. These receptors all come from an adult who received the AZD1222 COVID-19 vaccine.

This clone was seen only a few times. This chain links TRBV12-3 or TRBV12-4 with TRBJ1-1; 8 bases are a match to TRBD1. The V gene end was trimmed by 6 bases and the J gene end by 5 bases; junction bases not matched to a gene: 5. The CDR3 totals 13 residues. The CDR3 bases are TGTGCCAGCAGGGGGACAGGTTTAACTGAAGCTTTCTTT. Translated, it gives CASRGTGLTEAFF.

This rearrangement joins TRBV14 to TRBJ2-5, with TRBD2 matching over 10 bases. Germline CDR1 and CDR2: SGHDN and FVKESK. The CDR3 totals 16 residues. Trimming took 4 bases from V and 2 from J; bases not matched to a gene: 7. CDR3 in amino acids: CASSPRGTSAQETQYF. CDR3 in DNA: TGTGCCAGCAGCCCCCGTGGGACTAGCGCGCAAGAGACCCAGTACTTC.

The chain combines TRBV6-5 with TRBJ2-5; 8 bases align to TRBD2. Germline CDR1 and CDR2: MNHEY and SVGAGI. V trimming: 5 bases; J trimming: 5 bases; junction bases outside the gene matches: 7. The CDR3 contains 14 residues. Here the CDR3 reads CASSPTSGGETQYF. CDR3 DNA: TGTGCCAGCAGTCCTACTAGCGGTGGGGAGACCCAGTACTTC.

V usage is TRBV6-5 and J usage is TRBJ2-2; D unresolved. V was pared by 7 bases and J by 5 bases, with 14 bases between. The CDR3 spans 14 residues. From germline, CDR1 is MNHEY and CDR2 SVGAGI. This CDR3 is CASIDGEFTGELFF. In DNA, the CDR3 is TGTGCCAGCATAGATGGGGAATTTACCGGGGAGCTGTTTTTT.

The chain joins TRBV19 to TRBJ2-1, with TRBD2 as a possible D gene (5 bases). V gave up 6 bases and J gave up 0 bases, with 18 bases separating them. The CDR3 has 17 amino acids. Germline-derived CDR1 and CDR2 are LNHDA and SQIVND (reference sequence). This CDR3 reads CASRPRSGETSYNEQFF. The CDR3 nucleotides read TGTGCCAGTAGGCCCAGGAGCGGCGAAACCTCCTACAATGAGCAGTTCTTC.

V usage is TRBV5-6 and J usage is TRBJ1-6, with 9 bases that match TRBD1. The CDR3 is 13 amino acids. V shed 0 bases and J 15 bases; nucleotides not matched to a gene: 4. Germline V gives CDR1 SGHDT, CDR2 YYEEEE. The CDR3 region is CASSLGDRVNLHF. The DNA of the CDR3 is TGTGCCAGCAGCTTGGGGGACAGGGTGAACCTCCACTTT.

The CDR3 DNA reads as TGTGCCTGGAAGCGGGGGAGGTTAACGGATACGCAGTATTTT. This gives the protein CAWKRGRLTDTQYF. The rearrangement uses TRBV30 and TRBJ2-3; 8 positions agree with TRBD2. The CDR3 is 14 amino acids. Trimming took 4 bases from V and 6 from J; bases not matched to a gene: 9. CDR1 GTSNPN and CDR2 SVGIG come from the germline V gene (reference sequence). The full variable domain, with the rest looked up from reference TRBV30 and TRBJ2-3, is SQTIHQWPATLVQPVGSPLSLECTVEGTSNPNLYWYRQAAGRGLQLLFYSVGIGQISSEVPQNLSASRPQDRQFILSSKKLLLSDSGFYLCAWKRGRLTDTQYFGPGTRLTVL.

The chain combines TRBV3-1 (or the pseudogene TRBV3-2) with TRBJ2-6; D is ambiguous. The CDR3 spans 14 residues. Per germline, CDR1 LGHDT and CDR2 YNNKEL (reference sequence). V lost 0 bases, J lost 2 bases, and 2 bases lay in between. CDR3 DNA: TGTGCCAGCAGCCAAGATACTGGGGCCAACGTCCTGACTTTC. Amino acids: CASSQDTGANVLTF.

This clone came up once. The chain recombines TRBV4-1 with TRBJ2-2; TRBD2 is a possible D gene (6 bases). The V end lost 1 base, the J end lost 5 bases, and 11 bases lay between the germline ends. Germline CDR1 is MGHRA and CDR2 is YSYEKL. This CDR3 is 15 amino acids long. The CDR3 region has the DNA TGCGCCAGCAGCCAAGGACTAGTCTGGACCGGGGAGCTGTTTTTT. It encodes CASSQGLVWTGELFF.

In this sample, this clone is medium-sized. The genes are TRBV11-2 and TRBJ1-4; 11 nucleotides agree with TRBD1. Germline V gene data show CDR1 as SGHAT and CDR2 as FQNNGV. The CDR3 consists of 16 residues. With V trimmed by 4 bases and J by 7 bases, 8 bases remained unmatched. The CDR3 DNA sequence: TGTGCCAGCAGCTCCAAAACCGGGACAGGGGGTGAAAAACTGTTTTTT. Protein: CASSSKTGTGGEKLFF.

This clone was recorded once. The chain employs TRBV5-1 and TRBJ1-2; D remains unclear. With 2 bases removed from V and 5 bases from J, the gap between germline ends came to 16 bases. Germline V gives CDR1 SGHRS, CDR2 YFSETQ. The length of the CDR3 is 15 residues. The CDR3 loop is CASSLEYPVEYGYTF. CDR3 coding DNA: TGCGCCAGCAGCTTAGAGTATCCCGTAGAATATGGCTACACCTTC.

There are a few counts of this clone. The CDR3 bases are TGTGCCAGCCGCCCCGGAGGGAGCGGGAGTAATGAGCAGTTCTTC. Protein: CASRPGGSGSNEQFF. The rearrangement uses TRBV6-5 and TRBJ2-1, with 8 bases aligning to TRBD2. Germline V gives CDR1 MNHEY, CDR2 SVGAGI. The CDR3 covers 15 residues. V was clipped by 8 bases and J by 7 bases; unmatched bases: 13.

The table lists this clone with a few counts. The chain employs TRBV7-8 and TRBJ1-5; the match to TRBD1 covers 7 bases. The CDR3 loop spans 14 amino acids. Germline V gives CDR1 SGHVS, CDR2 FQNEAQ. J lost 6 bases, V lost 6 bases, and 8 bases had no gene match. CDR3 DNA sequence: TGTGCCAGCAGGCAAGGGGGCAATGGTCAGCCCCAGCATTTT. This gives the protein CASRQGGNGQPQHF.

The V and J genes are TRBV3-1 (or the pseudogene TRBV3-2) and TRBJ1-3; 9 bases map to TRBD1. Germline CDR1 LGHDT, CDR2 YNNKEL (reference sequence). The CDR3 has 17 residues. V gave up 3 bases and J gave up 3 bases; unmatched junction bases: 9. The CDR3 region is CASSHRNRGQGGNTIYF. The CDR3 DNA is TGTGCCAGCAGCCACAGAAACAGGGGGCAAGGTGGAAACACCATATATTTT.

V is TRBV18 and J is TRBJ2-7, with D perhaps TRBD2 (5 bases). This CDR3 has 15 amino acids. V was clipped by 3 bases and J by 5 bases, with 17 bases between them. CDR1 KGHSH and CDR2 LQKENI come from the germline V gene. CDR3 sequence (DNA): TGTGCCAGCTCACCTGGGAGTGACTTCATAAACGAGCAGTACTTC. Its protein is CASSPGSDFINEQYF.

The chain recombines TRBV19 with TRBJ1-2; TRBD1 is a possible D gene (5 bases). The germline V gene has CDR1 LNHDA and CDR2 SQIVND (reference sequence). The CDR3 runs to 13 residues. V shed 1 base and J shed 8 bases, with 11 bases lying between them. The CDR3 is CASSIGTWDGYTF. The DNA for the CDR3 is TGTGCCAGTAGTATAGGGACATGGGACGGCTACACCTTC.

The CDR3 bases are TGTGCCAGCACCCCGGGGCAGGGGAGCGGAAACACCATATATTTT. Its protein is CASTPGQGSGNTIYF. The chain has TRBV18 and TRBJ1-3, with D possibly matching TRBD1 (6 bases). Germline V CDR1 and CDR2: KGHSH, LQKENI. The CDR3 extends over 15 amino acids. V was trimmed by 8 bases and J by 4 bases, leaving 18 bases between them.

The rearrangement joins TRBV21-1 to TRBJ1-2. TRBV21-1 is a pseudogene segment. The length of the CDR3 is 13 residues. The CDR3 spells CASSKNGGRGYTF. In DNA form, the CDR3 reads TGTGCCAGCAGCAAAAATGGGGGTCGGGGCTACACCTTC.

This sequence joins TRBV4-3 and TRBJ1-1; TRBD1 matches 8 bases. This CDR3 region has 14 residues. CDR1 is LGHNA, CDR2 YSLEER, per germline. V was pared by 1 base and J by 11 bases, with 9 bases of the junction left unmatched. CDR3 coding DNA: TGCGCCAGCAGCCAAGCCAGGACAGGGACCGAGGCTTTCTTT. Protein sequence: CASSQARTGTEAFF.

The chain couples TRBV19 to TRBJ2-7; 14 bases are a match to TRBD2. Germline V gives CDR1 LNHDA, CDR2 SQIVND (reference sequence). The V segment lost 4 bases and the J segment 4 bases; nucleotides outside the gene matches: 24. The CDR3 is made up of 22 amino acids. The CDR3 sequence is CASSSHTGSGLAGGVGTYEQYF. The CDR3 bases are TGTGCCAGTAGTAGCCACACCGGGAGTGGACTAGCGGGAGGAGTGGGGACTTACGAGCAGTACTTC.

CDR3 DNA: TGTGCCAGCAGCGTAGGGGGTCTCCATGAGCAGTTCTTC. Translating it yields CASSVGGLHEQFF. The genes are TRBV9 and TRBJ2-1; no reliable D call. The CDR3 runs 13 residues. The ends were cut back, 0 bases at V and 8 bases at J, with 9 bases in the middle. Germline CDR1 SGDLS, CDR2 YYNGEE.

The chain recombines TRBV28 with TRBJ1-5, with D perhaps matching TRBD1 (5 bases). V lost 6 bases and J 12 bases, leaving 24 bases between the germline ends. The CDR3 runs 15 residues. Germline-derived CDR1 and CDR2 are MDHEN and SYDVKM. The CDR3 sequence: CASSEEGPNSFGQHF. The CDR3 DNA reads as TGTGCCAGCAGCGAAGAGGGACCCAACTCCTTCGGCCAGCATTTT. Supplemented by reference TRBV28 and TRBJ1-5, the full variable domain reads DVKVTQSSRYLVKRTGEKVFLECVQDMDHENMFWYRQDPGLGLRLIYFSYDVKMKEKGDIPEGYSVSREKKERFSLILESASTNQTSMYLCASSEEGPNSFGQHFGDGTRLSIL.

The genes are TRBV6-5 and TRBJ2-2; TRBD2 agrees at 8 bases. Germline CDR1 is MNHEY and CDR2 is SVGAGI. With V trimmed by 7 bases and J by 0 bases, 1 base remained unmatched. The CDR3 runs to 14 residues. In DNA, the CDR3 is TGTGCCAGCATCGGGGGGGCGAACACCGGGGAGCTGTTTTTT. Residues: CASIGGANTGELFF.

The chain joins TRBV19 to TRBJ1-5, with unresolved D. The CDR3 spans 17 residues. In germline, CDR1 is LNHDA, CDR2 SQIVND (reference sequence). Trimming left V 3 bases short and J 0 bases short, with 15 bases between. The CDR3 loop reads CASSMRRLRYSNQPQHF. The CDR3 coding sequence is TGTGCCAGTAGTATGCGACGGTTACGGTATAGCAATCAGCCCCAGCATTTT. Based on the CDR3 plus reference TRBV19 and TRBJ1-5, the full variable domain is DGGITQSPKYLFRKEGQNVTLSCEQNLNHDAMYWYRQDPGQGLRLIYYSQIVNDFQKGDIAEGYSVSREKKESFPLTVTSAQKNPTAFYLCASSMRRLRYSNQPQHFGDGTRLSIL.

This chain connects TRBV19 to TRBJ1-5; 7 bases are a match to TRBD1. The V gene's germline CDR1 is LNHDA and CDR2 SQIVND (reference sequence). Unmatched junction bases numbered 13, after V lost 7 bases and J lost 10 bases. This CDR3 comprises 14 residues. CDR3 loop: CASNPVPQGPPQHF. CDR3 bases: TGTGCCAGTAACCCGGTGCCACAGGGGCCTCCCCAGCATTTT. Using reference TRBV19 and TRBJ1-5 for the parts outside the CDR3, the full variable domain is DGGITQSPKYLFRKEGQNVTLSCEQNLNHDAMYWYRQDPGQGLRLIYYSQIVNDFQKGDIAEGYSVSREKKESFPLTVTSAQKNPTAFYLCASNPVPQGPPQHFGDGTRLSIL.

The chain links TRBV6-2 or TRBV6-3 to TRBJ1-1; D is perhaps TRBD1 (6 bases). CDR1 and CDR2 from the germline V gene are MNHEY and SVGEGT. The CDR3 length is 18 residues. V lost 0 bases and J 0 bases, leaving 17 bases between the germline ends. The CDR3 nucleotides read TGTGCCAGCAGTTACTCGATAACGGACAGTTTCATGAACACTGAAGCTTTCTTT. Its protein product is CASSYSITDSFMNTEAFF.

A few counts support this clone. The chain joins TRBV13 to TRBJ2-3; D remains unclear. Deletions cut 0 bases from V and 3 bases from J, with 13 bases between. The CDR3 is 16 residues long. Per germline, CDR1 PRHDT and CDR2 FYEKMQ (reference sequence). The CDR3 loop is CASSLGVGRTTDTQYF. DNA for the CDR3: TGTGCCAGCAGCTTAGGTGTCGGAAGGACGACAGATACGCAGTATTTT. The full variable domain, rest sourced from reference TRBV13 and TRBJ2-3, is AAGVIQSPRHLIKEKRETATLKCYPIPRHDTVYWYQQGPGQDPQFLISFYEKMQSDKGSIPDRFSAQQFSDYHSELNMSSLELGDSALYFCASSLGVGRTTDTQYFGPGTRLTVL.

This clone was observed a handful of times. V and J are TRBV19 and TRBJ2-7; 9 bases map to TRBD2. CDR3 length equals 14 residues. Germline V gene sequence: CDR1 LNHDA, CDR2 SQIVND (reference sequence). V shed 3 bases, J shed 2 bases, and the junction held 2 bases outside the gene matches. As DNA, the CDR3 is TGTGCCAGTAGTATGCTAGCGGGGACCTACGAGCAGTACTTC. Its protein is CASSMLAGTYEQYF.

This rearrangement joins TRBV15 to TRBJ1-4, with D unresolved. V shed 1 base and J shed 6 bases, with 6 bases lying between them. The CDR3 is 13 residues long. Germline CDR1 is LNHNV and CDR2 is YYDKDF (reference sequence). The CDR3 DNA is TGTGCCACCAGCAGAGGACCCTATGAAAAACTGTTTTTT. It encodes CATSRGPYEKLFF.